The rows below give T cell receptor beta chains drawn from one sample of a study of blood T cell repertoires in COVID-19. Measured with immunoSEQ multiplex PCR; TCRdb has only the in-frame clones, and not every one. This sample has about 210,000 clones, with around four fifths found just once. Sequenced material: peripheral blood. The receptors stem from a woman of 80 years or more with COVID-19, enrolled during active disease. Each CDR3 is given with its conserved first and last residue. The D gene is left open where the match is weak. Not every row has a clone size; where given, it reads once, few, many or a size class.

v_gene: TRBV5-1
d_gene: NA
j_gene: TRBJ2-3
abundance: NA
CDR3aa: CASSLGQYTDTQYF
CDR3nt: TGCGCCAGCAGCTTGGGACAATACACAGATACGCAGTATTTT

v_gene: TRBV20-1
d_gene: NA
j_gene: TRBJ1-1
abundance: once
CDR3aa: CSASPRRGNTEAFF
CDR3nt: TGCAGTGCCAGTCCAAGAAGGGGGAACACTGAAGCTTTCTTT

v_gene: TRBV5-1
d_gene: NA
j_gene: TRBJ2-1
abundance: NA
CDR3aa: CASRGASSYNEQFF
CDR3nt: TGCGCCAGCAGGGGGGCGAGCTCCTACAATGAGCAGTTCTTC

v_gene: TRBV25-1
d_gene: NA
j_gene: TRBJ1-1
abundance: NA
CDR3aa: CASRGGNTEAFF
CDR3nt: TGTGCCAGCAGGGGGGGAAACACTGAAGCTTTCTTT

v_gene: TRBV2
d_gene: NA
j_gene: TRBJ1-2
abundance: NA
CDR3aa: CASSESGTGYTF
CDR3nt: TGTGCCAGCAGTGAATCAGGTACTGGCTACACCTTC

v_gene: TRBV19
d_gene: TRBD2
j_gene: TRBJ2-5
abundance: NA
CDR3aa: CASRTTSGSRETQYF
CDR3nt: TGTGCCAGTAGAACTACTAGCGGGAGTCGGGAGACCCAGTACTTC

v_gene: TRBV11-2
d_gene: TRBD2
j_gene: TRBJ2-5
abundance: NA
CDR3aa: CASSLVGLGGETQYF
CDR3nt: TGTGCCAGCAGCTTAGTGGGACTAGGGGGGGAGACCCAGTACTTC

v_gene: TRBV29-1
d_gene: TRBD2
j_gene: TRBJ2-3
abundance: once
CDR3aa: CSVDASGGTDTQYF
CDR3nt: TGCAGCGTTGATGCTAGCGGGGGGACAGATACGCAGTATTTT

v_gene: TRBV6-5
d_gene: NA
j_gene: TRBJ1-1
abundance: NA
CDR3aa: CASSSRVWAEAFF
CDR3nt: TGTGCCAGCAGTTCCAGGGTTTGGGCTGAAGCTTTCTTT

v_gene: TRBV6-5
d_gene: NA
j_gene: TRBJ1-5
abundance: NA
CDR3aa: CASSYSLNRVQPQHF
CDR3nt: TGTGCCAGCAGTTACTCCTTGAACAGGGTTCAGCCCCAGCATTTT

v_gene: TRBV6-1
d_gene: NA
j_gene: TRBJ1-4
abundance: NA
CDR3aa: CASSLLGAEEKLFF
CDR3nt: TGTGCCAGCAGTCTTCTGGGGGCAGAGGAAAAACTGTTTTTT

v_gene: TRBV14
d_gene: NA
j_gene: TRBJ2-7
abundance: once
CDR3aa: CASSQAPEGRGEQYF
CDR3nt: TGTGCCAGCAGCCAAGCCCCCGAGGGCCGGGGCGAGCAGTACTTC

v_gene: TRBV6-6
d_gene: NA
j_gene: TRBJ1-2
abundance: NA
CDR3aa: CASSPPGAAGGGYTF
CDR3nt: TGTGCCAGCAGTCCCCCGGGGGCGGCGGGAGGTGGCTACACCTTC

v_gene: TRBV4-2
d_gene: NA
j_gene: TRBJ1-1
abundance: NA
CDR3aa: CASSQEGGGLTEAFF
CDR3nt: TGTGCCAGCAGCCAAGAGGGAGGGGGGCTTACTGAAGCTTTCTTT

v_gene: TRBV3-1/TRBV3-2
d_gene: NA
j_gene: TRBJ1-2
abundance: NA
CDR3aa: CASSQGGTSGYTF
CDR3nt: TGTGCCAGCAGCCAGGGGGGGACGAGTGGCTACACCTTC

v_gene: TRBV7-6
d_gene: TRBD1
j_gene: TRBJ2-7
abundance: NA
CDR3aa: CASSLALGTGGHEQYF
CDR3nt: TGTGCCAGCAGCTTAGCTTTAGGGACAGGGGGCCACGAGCAGTACTTC

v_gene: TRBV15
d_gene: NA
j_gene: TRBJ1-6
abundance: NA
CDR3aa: CATSRGTVSSLHF
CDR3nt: TGTGCCACCAGCAGAGGGACAGTTTCATCCCTCCACTTT

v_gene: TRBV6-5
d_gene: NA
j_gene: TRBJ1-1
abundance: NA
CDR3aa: CASIRSGVSTEAFF
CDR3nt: TGTGCCAGCATCAGGTCCGGGGTCAGCACTGAAGCTTTCTTT

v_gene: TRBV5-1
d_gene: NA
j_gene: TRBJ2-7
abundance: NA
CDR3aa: CASSDPGYYEQYF
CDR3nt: TGCGCCAGCAGCGACCCGGGGTACTACGAGCAGTACTTC

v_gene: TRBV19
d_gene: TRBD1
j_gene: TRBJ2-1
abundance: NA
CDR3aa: CASSSGQGNEQFF
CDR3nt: TGTGCCAGTAGTTCGGGACAGGGCAATGAGCAGTTCTTC